This T cell receptor beta chain was identified in a study of T cell responses to AZD1222 COVID-19 vaccine. Assay used: immunoSEQ multiplex PCR; TCRdb lists only in-frame clones, some missing. Of 80,000 to 95,000 clones in the sample, less than 95% are singletons; the top ten hold about 5.4%. Trimming took 2 bases from V and 5 from J, leaving 7 bases between them. Germline V gene lookup returns CDR1 KGHSH and CDR2 LQKENI. This CDR3 spans 13 amino acids. This sequence was found in an adult who received the AZD1222 COVID-19 vaccine. The material sequenced was peripheral blood, taken 28 days after the second AZD1222 dose. The rearrangement links TRBV18 to TRBJ1-5; no definite D call. In DNA, the CDR3 is TGTGCCAGCTCACCAGGGCAGGATCAGCCCCAGCATTTT. Translating it yields CASSPGQDQPQHF.